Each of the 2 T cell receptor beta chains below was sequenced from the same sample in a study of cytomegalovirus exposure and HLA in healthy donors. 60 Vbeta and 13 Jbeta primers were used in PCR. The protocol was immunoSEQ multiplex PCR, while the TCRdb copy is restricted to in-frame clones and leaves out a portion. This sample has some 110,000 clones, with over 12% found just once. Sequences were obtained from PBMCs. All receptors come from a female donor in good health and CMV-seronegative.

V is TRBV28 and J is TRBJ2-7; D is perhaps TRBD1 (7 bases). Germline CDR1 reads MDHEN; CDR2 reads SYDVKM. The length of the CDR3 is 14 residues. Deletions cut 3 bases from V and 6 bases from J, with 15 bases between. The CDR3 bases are TGTGCCAGCAGTTTGGACCAGGGGGGAAGCGAGCAGTACTTC. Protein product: CASSLDQGGSEQYF.

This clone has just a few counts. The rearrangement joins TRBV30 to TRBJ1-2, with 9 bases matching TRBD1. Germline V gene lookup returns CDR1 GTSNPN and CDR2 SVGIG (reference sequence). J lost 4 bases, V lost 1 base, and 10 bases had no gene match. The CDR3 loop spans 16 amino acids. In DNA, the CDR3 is TGTGCCTGGAGTGGATGGGACAGGGACAACTTCTATGGCTACACCTTC. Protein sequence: CAWSGWDRDNFYGYTF.